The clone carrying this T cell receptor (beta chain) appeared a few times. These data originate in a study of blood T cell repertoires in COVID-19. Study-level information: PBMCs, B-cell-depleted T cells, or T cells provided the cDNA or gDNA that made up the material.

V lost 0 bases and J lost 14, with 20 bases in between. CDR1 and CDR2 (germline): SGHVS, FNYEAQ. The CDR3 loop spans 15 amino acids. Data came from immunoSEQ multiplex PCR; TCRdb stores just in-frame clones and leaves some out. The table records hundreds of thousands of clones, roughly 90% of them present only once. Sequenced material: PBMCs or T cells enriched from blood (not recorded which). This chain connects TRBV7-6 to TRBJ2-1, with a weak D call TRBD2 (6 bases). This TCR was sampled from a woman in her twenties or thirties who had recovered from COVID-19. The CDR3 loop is CASSLAHQGIGEEFF. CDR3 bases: TGTGCCAGCAGCTTAGCGCATCAGGGTATCGGGGAGGAGTTCTTC.